The text below deals with one TCR beta chain. The antigen is undetermined. Profiling relied on immunoSEQ multiplex PCR, and the TCRdb table lists in-frame clones only, not all of them. The repertoire includes about 78,000 clones, under 90% of them detected once, and 0.44% sits in the top ten. Germline V gives CDR1 KGHSH, CDR2 LQKENI. The length of the CDR3 is 13 residues. Between the trimmed V and J ends, which lost 0 bases and 6 bases, there was a span of 6 bases. These data come from a study of OX40 agonist ivuxolimab in advanced cancers. Notes on the study in general: The study found among the lowest clonal expansion in partial responders at 0.1-3.0 mg/kg.

The chain combines TRBV18 with TRBJ1-5; no clear D gene. The origin of this receptor is an adult with an advanced solid tumor such as melanoma, head and neck, liver or kidney cancer. This material consisted of CD4+ or CD8+ T cells sorted from blood, taken in a trial of the OX40 agonist ivuxolimab. CDR3: CASSPPVGQPQHF. The CDR3 nucleotides read TGTGCCAGCTCACCACCGGTCGGTCAGCCCCAGCATTTT.